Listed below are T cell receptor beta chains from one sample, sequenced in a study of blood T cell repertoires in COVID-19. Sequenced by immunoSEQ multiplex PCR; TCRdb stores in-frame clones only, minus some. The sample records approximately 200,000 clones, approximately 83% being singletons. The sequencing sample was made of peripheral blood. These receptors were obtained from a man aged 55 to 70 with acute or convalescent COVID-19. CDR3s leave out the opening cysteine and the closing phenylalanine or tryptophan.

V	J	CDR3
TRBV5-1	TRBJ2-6	ASSYDTRSGANVLT
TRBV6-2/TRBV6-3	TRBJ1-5	ASSYQQRSNQPQH
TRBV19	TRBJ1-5	ASRGQGRQPQH
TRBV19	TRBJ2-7	ASSRASGGSYEQY
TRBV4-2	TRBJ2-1	ASSQDDGGGSSYNEQF
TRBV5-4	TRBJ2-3	ASSLATGGTDTQY
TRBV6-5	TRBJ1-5	ASSFTGSGQPQH
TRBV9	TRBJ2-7	ASSAGGTGSFNEQY
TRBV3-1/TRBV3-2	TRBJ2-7	ASSRQLAGNYEQY
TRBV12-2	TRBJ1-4	ASRLVPDRVREKLF
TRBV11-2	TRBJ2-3	ASSPEAGGADTQY
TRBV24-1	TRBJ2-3	ATSDLAGGGDTQY
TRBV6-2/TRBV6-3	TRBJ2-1	ASSYPSVQFVAVREQF
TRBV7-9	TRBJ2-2	ASSLAGGRDTGELF
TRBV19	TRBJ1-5	ASSPTVGNQPQH
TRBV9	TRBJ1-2	ASSVGTGLGSYGYT
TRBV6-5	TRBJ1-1	ASSYSNRGGTEAF
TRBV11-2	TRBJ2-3	ASSLDSGFTDTQY
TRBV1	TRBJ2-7	TSTPILAGVIMSEQY
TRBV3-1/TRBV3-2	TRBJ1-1	ASSQGQGTEAF
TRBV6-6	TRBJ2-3	ASSSQDGTDTQY
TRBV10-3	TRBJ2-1	AISDQGNEQF
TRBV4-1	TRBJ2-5	ASSPLGRDQETQY
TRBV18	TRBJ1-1	ASSPPRDTEAF
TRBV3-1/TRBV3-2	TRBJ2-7	ASSQARLVAGKNEQY
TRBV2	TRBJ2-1	ASTRRASGGNEQF
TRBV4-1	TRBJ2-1	ASSPGTSVYNEQF
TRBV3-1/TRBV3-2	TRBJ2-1	ASSRRRTRDNEQF
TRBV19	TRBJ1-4	ASSLISSKLF
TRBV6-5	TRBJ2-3	ASTNSVNTQY
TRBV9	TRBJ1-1	ASSVEGDTEAF
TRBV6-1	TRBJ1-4	ASSERGGHKI
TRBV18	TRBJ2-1	ASSQLASSYNEQF
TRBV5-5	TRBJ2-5	ASSLAQLIMETQY
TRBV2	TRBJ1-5	ASSEGQNNQPQH
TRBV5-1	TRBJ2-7	ASSLGYAGPTYEQY
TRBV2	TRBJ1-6	ASSGSSYNSPLH
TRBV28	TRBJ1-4	ASSSLNEKLF
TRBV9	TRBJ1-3	ASSGTLDRNTIY
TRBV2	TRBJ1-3	ASSPGGYGNTIY
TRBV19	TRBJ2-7	ASSIFKGDYEQY
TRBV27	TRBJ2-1	ASRKAGTSGGEQF
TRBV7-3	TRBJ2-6	ASSLGLVSSGANVLT
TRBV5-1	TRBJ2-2	ASSETSGRTGELF
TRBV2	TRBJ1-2	ASSDDRRYGYT
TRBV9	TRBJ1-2	ASSVTPQYRDGT
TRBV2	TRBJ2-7	ASSLAGVDEQY
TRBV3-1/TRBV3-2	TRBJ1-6	ASSQGGTRINNSPLH
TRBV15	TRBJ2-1	ATSLLFWGRAVYEQF
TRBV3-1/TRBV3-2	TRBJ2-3	ASSSRLGSSTDTQY
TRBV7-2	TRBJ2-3	ASSVGLAGGGTQY